This TCR beta chain derives from a study of cytomegalovirus exposure and HLA in healthy donors. Turning to the study itself: Both the approximately 130 validation repertoires and the 600 to 700 first-cohort repertoires used the same platform, as reported by a later analysis.

Study-wide findings and caveats: Investigators reported fewer than 200 TCR beta chains as tied to cytomegalovirus.

Germline CDR1 reads SGDLS; CDR2 reads YYNGEE. V gave up 4 bases and J gave up 5 bases, with 15 bases separating them. This CDR3 has 14 amino acids. It was the roughly 110-subject validation cohort, separate from the roughly 700-subject first cohort, to which the donors belonged. For this clone: The antigen is not known.

Assay: immunoSEQ multiplex PCR; the TCRdb copy retains only in-frame clones and omits some. The table records about 110,000 clones, around 82% of them present only once. The origin of this receptor is a woman between 18 and 29 years old in good health and CMV-seronegative. The chain uses TRBV9 and TRBJ2-5; TRBD2 is a possible D gene (7 bases). The sequenced sample was PBMCs. The CDR3 bases are TGTGCCAGCAGCCCACCCGGGGGGCGCGAGACCCAGTACTTC. This translates into CASSPPGGRETQYF. Full variable domain (outside the CDR3, taken from reference TRBV9 and TRBJ2-5): DSGVTQTPKHLITATGQRVTLRCSPRSGDLSVYWYQQSLDQGLQFLIQYYNGEERAKGNILERFSAQQFPDLHSELNLSSLELGDSALYFCASSPPGGRETQYFGPGTRLLVL.